This is a list of T cell receptor beta chains from one sample in a study of blood T cell repertoires in COVID-19. The method was immunoSEQ multiplex PCR; TCRdb's version includes in-frame clones alone and lacks a portion of them. In the table there are more than 200,000 clones, more than 70% of which are singletons. The sample taken for sequencing was peripheral blood. The receptors stem from a woman under 40 with COVID-19, enrolled during active disease. Both conserved end residues are trimmed from each CDR3. The order of the fields is J gene, clone size, D gene, V gene, CDR3 protein. The D gene is left open where the match is weak. The size entry is marked missing in some rows and otherwise reads once, few, many or a size class.

TRBJ2-1	NA	TRBD2	TRBV9	ASSSGGGRNEQF
TRBJ2-1	NA	NA	TRBV5-1	ASSPRDRDPSGRVNLGEQF
TRBJ1-1	NA	TRBD1	TRBV5-1	ASSVAGQLNTEAF
TRBJ1-1	few	NA	TRBV19	ASSIRWDLNTEAF
TRBJ2-2	NA	NA	TRBV5-5	ASSGTTGTGELF
TRBJ2-3	NA	NA	TRBV20-1	SAFGDTQY
TRBJ1-2	NA	TRBD1	TRBV29-1	SAEDRGYGYT
TRBJ2-1	NA	TRBD2	TRBV28	ASRPGLAGGAGYNEQF
TRBJ1-2	NA	NA	TRBV27	ASKGYIQGVYGYT
TRBJ1-5	NA	TRBD1	TRBV7-2	ASSTGVGGTQPQH
TRBJ1-6	few	TRBD1	TRBV6-6	ASSYLDRDSPLH
TRBJ2-3	NA	TRBD2	TRBV4-3	ASSQEPSVSGGTDTQY
TRBJ2-1	NA	TRBD2	TRBV7-9	ASSSTLAGAHNEQF
TRBJ2-1	NA	TRBD2	TRBV7-2	ASSSTGLAGGYNEQF
TRBJ1-1	NA	TRBD1	TRBV7-7	ASTIGQGGSGTEAF
TRBJ1-1	NA	NA	TRBV7-9	ASSPRDTSNTEAF
TRBJ2-5	NA	NA	TRBV6-5	ASRHGSQQETQY
TRBJ2-7	NA	TRBD2	TRBV4-2	ASSQRSGVGAYEQY
TRBJ2-1	NA	NA	TRBV7-2	ASSSYSPPYNEQF
TRBJ1-3	NA	NA	TRBV5-1	ASSLAGGQYGNTIY
TRBJ2-5	NA	TRBD2	TRBV5-4	ASSFALTSGIGETQY
TRBJ2-1	NA	NA	TRBV18	ASSPQPGTPSYNEQF
TRBJ2-7	NA	TRBD1	TRBV28	ASRGGQERH
TRBJ2-7	few	TRBD1	TRBV2	ASSEDRGRVYEQY
TRBJ2-5	NA	NA	TRBV5-4	ASSLLGPQSETQY
TRBJ2-5	NA	TRBD2	TRBV3-1/TRBV3-2	ASSKKGRASGRGETQY
TRBJ2-1	NA	NA	TRBV21-1	ASSKIPGGSGYNEQF
TRBJ2-5	once	NA	TRBV3-1/TRBV3-2	ASSQAGQETQY
TRBJ1-1	NA	NA	TRBV19	ASSKIQGRGTEAF